These 17 T cell receptor beta chains share one sample of origin, sequenced in a study of blood T cell repertoires in COVID-19. This table comes from immunoSEQ multiplex PCR, and its TCRdb copy is limited to in-frame clones, with some not included. The sample lists some 77,000 clones, roughly 79% occurring once. The specimen sequenced was peripheral blood. These TCRs come from a woman in her 70s with acute or convalescent COVID-19.

This clone was found a few times. The rearrangement joins TRBV28 to TRBJ2-7, with D hard to call. Germline V CDR1 and CDR2: MDHEN, SYDVKM. Trimming took 7 bases from V and 0 from J, leaving 16 bases between them. CDR3 length equals 15 residues. The CDR3 DNA follows: TGTGCCAGCACCAACCCAGAAAGGAGCTCCTACGAGCAGTACTTC. It yields the protein CASTNPERSSYEQYF. The whole variable domain, filled in from reference TRBV28 and TRBJ2-7, reads DVKVTQSSRYLVKRTGEKVFLECVQDMDHENMFWYRQDPGLGLRLIYFSYDVKMKEKGDIPEGYSVSREKKERFSLILESASTNQTSMYLCASTNPERSSYEQYFGPGTRLTVT.

This rearrangement joins TRBV10-3 to TRBJ2-5; possible D gene TRBD2, 5 bases. The germline gives CDR1 ENHRY, CDR2 SYGVKD. The V gene lost 4 bases and the J gene lost 5 bases, with 8 bases spanning the gap. The CDR3 covers 12 residues. The CDR3 nucleotides are TGTGCCATCAGTGGCACGGGGGAGACCCAGTACTTC. Translated, it gives CAISGTGETQYF.

The genes are TRBV7-2 and TRBJ1-6; no firm D call. The CDR3 consists of 14 residues. Germline CDR1 reads SGHTA; CDR2 reads FQGNSA. Trimming pared 7 bases from V and 0 bases from J, leaving 7 bases between. CDR3 sequence (DNA): TGTGCCAGCAAGAGGAGCTCCTATAATTCACCCCTCCACTTT. The encoded protein is CASKRSSYNSPLHF.

This chain joins TRBV19 and TRBJ2-3, with TRBD1 identical over 7 bases. In germline, CDR1 is LNHDA, CDR2 SQIVND (reference sequence). There are 15 residues in the CDR3. Germline trimming cut 5 bases from V and 3 bases from J; bases unmatched to any gene: 8. In DNA, the CDR3 is TGTGCCAGTAGTTCGACAGGGTTGGAGACAGATACGCAGTATTTT. This codes for CASSSTGLETDTQYF.

This clone showed up just a few times. The gene calls are TRBV9 and TRBJ2-3; D may be TRBD1 (6 bases). CDR1 is SGDLS, CDR2 YYNGEE, per germline. The CDR3 is 15 residues long. V was cut by 4 bases and J by 2 bases, with 14 bases left in between. As DNA, the CDR3 is TGTGCCAGCAGCCCACAGGGCGGGTACACAGATACGCAGTATTTT. It encodes CASSPQGGYTDTQYF.

The chain uses TRBV7-9 and TRBJ1-1; no clear D gene. Trimming took 5 bases from V and 3 from J, leaving 16 bases between them. The CDR3 covers 15 residues. Germline loops: CDR1 SEHNR, CDR2 FQNEAQ (reference sequence). CDR3 sequence: CASSPYNELDTEAFF. In DNA, the CDR3 is TGTGCCAGCAGCCCGTACAATGAATTGGACACTGAAGCTTTCTTT.

The chain combines TRBV11-2 with TRBJ2-1; a weak D match, TRBD2 (6 bases). This CDR3 has 12 amino acids. V was shortened by 5 bases and J by 8 bases, with 10 bases between the two germline ends. Per the germline V gene, CDR1 is SGHAT and CDR2 is FQNNGV. DNA for the CDR3: TGTGCCAGCAGCCCCTCTAGCGATGAGCAGTTCTTC. It yields the protein CASSPSSDEQFF.

This chain uses TRBV19 with TRBJ1-5; 7 bases fit TRBD1. V shed 6 bases and J 4 bases; nucleotides not matched to a gene: 12. The CDR3 loop spans 16 amino acids. Germline V gene lookup returns CDR1 LNHDA and CDR2 SQIVND (reference sequence). The CDR3 DNA follows: TGTGCCAGTAGAGAAGGAATTCCGGGACAGAATCAGCCCCAGCATTTT. It translates to CASREGIPGQNQPQHF.

CDR3 residues: CASSKGQGSGNTIYF. The DNA of the CDR3 is TGTGCCAGCAGCAAGGGACAGGGCTCTGGAAACACCATATATTTT. The chain links TRBV11-3 to TRBJ1-3; TRBD1 matches at 9 bases. The ends lost 5 bases at V and 0 bases at J; junction bases unmatched: 2. CDR1 and CDR2 from the germline V gene are SGHNT and YENEEA. The CDR3 covers 15 residues.

This clone was seen a single time. V is TRBV5-1 and J is TRBJ1-2; 8 bases are a match to TRBD1. Germline values: CDR1 SGHRS, CDR2 YFSETQ. The CDR3 spans 13 residues. V was pared by 0 bases and J by 8 bases, with 3 bases of the junction left unmatched. CDR3 protein: CASSLGQGLGYTF. The CDR3 DNA reads as TGCGCCAGCAGCTTGGGACAGGGGCTCGGCTACACCTTC.

The chain combines TRBV5-1 with TRBJ2-7; 9 bases align to TRBD2. Germline assignment: CDR1 SGHRS and CDR2 YFSETQ. V dropped 2 bases and J dropped 7; count of bases not matched to a gene: 10. This CDR3 region has 15 residues. Written as DNA, the CDR3 is TGCGCCAGCAGCTTCGACGGGACTAGCAGCGAAGAGCAGTACTTC. Its protein product is CASSFDGTSSEEQYF. Together with reference TRBV5-1 and TRBJ2-7, the CDR3 gives the full variable domain: KAGVTQTPRYLIKTRGQQVTLSCSPISGHRSVSWYQQTPGQGLQFLFEYFSETQRNKGNFPGRFSGRQFSNSRSEMNVSTLELGDSALYLCASSFDGTSSEEQYFGPGTRLTVT.

Only one count was recorded for this clone. The chain joins TRBV7-9 to TRBJ2-7, with 9 bases identical to TRBD1. Germline loops: CDR1 SEHNR, CDR2 FQNEAQ (reference sequence). J was trimmed by 2 bases and V by 1 base; bases with no gene match: 6. The CDR3 covers 16 residues. The chain's CDR3 is CASSLEGTGRTYEQYF. The CDR3 coding sequence is TGTGCCAGCAGCTTAGAGGGGACAGGGCGAACCTACGAGCAGTACTTC.

In its sample, this clone was seen a few times. The chain carries TRBV7-9 and TRBJ1-1; maybe TRBD1 (5 bases). The V end lost 3 bases, the J end lost 5 bases, and 10 bases lay between the germline ends. The CDR3 spans 13 residues. Germline V gives CDR1 SEHNR, CDR2 FQNEAQ (reference sequence). Here the CDR3 DNA reads TGTGCCAGCAGCTTGACAGTCGGGACTGAAGCTTTCTTT. Translated, it gives CASSLTVGTEAFF. Based on the CDR3 plus reference TRBV7-9 and TRBJ1-1, the full variable domain is DTGVSQNPRHKITKRGQNVTFRCDPISEHNRLYWYRQTLGQGPEFLTYFQNEAQLEKSRLLSDRFSAERPKGSFSTLEIQRTEQGDSAMYLCASSLTVGTEAFFGQGTRLTVV.

The J gene is TRBJ2-2, the V gene TRBV2, with 11 bases matching TRBD1. Germline-derived CDR1 and CDR2 are SNHLY and FYNNEI. With V trimmed by 5 bases and J by 4 bases, 6 bases remained unmatched. The CDR3 sequence is 16 residues long. CDR3 loop: CASSPDRGRSTGELFF. The DNA of the CDR3 is TGTGCCAGCAGTCCGGACAGGGGGCGAAGCACCGGGGAGCTGTTTTTT.

The table lists this clone with a few counts. This chain links TRBV4-1 with TRBJ1-1, with no clear D. V lost 5 bases and J lost 8, with 9 bases in between. CDR3 length equals 11 residues. Germline loops: CDR1 MGHRA, CDR2 YSYEKL. CDR3 in amino acids: CASSFGREAFF. CDR3 nucleotides: TGCGCCAGCAGCTTCGGGAGGGAAGCTTTCTTT.

V is TRBV27 and J is TRBJ2-7, with 7 bases fitting TRBD1. The trim removed 5 bases at V and 4 bases at J, leaving 8 bases unmatched. Germline V lookup: CDR1 MNHEY, CDR2 SMNVEV (reference sequence). CDR3 length equals 14 residues. CDR3 in amino acids: CASSVDRDIYEQYF. The CDR3 nucleotides are TGTGCCAGCAGTGTCGACAGGGATATTTACGAGCAGTACTTC.

V usage is TRBV2 and J usage is TRBJ1-6; 9 positions match TRBD1. With V trimmed by 6 bases and J by 8 bases, 11 bases remained unmatched. The CDR3 is 16 residues long. CDR1 is SNHLY and CDR2 is FYNNEI in the germline V gene. CDR3 bases: TGTGCCAGCAGCCGTAGGCGGGGACAGGGTCATTCACCCCTCCACTTT. Its protein is CASSRRRGQGHSPLHF.